This T cell receptor (beta chain) was profiled in a study of blood T cell repertoires in COVID-19. Study background: PBMCs, B-cell-depleted T cells, or T cells provided the cDNA or gDNA that made up the material.

Only in-frame clones appear in the TCRdb table, and some are missing; sequencing was by immunoSEQ multiplex PCR. This table has roughly 500,000 clones, about 85% appearing once. The J segment lost 11 bases and the V segment lost 4 bases, leaving 8 bases of the junction unmatched. CDR1 is MNHEY and CDR2 is SVGAGI in the germline V gene. The CDR3 loop spans 15 amino acids. V and J are TRBV6-5 and TRBJ1-6; TRBD1 matches 10 bases. This sequence was found in a woman in her fifties or sixties who had recovered from COVID-19. The source material was PBMCs or T cells enriched from blood (not recorded which). The DNA of the CDR3 is TGTGCCAGCAGTTTTTCGGTGGGACAGGGGACACCCCTCCACTTT. Residues: CASSFSVGQGTPLHF.